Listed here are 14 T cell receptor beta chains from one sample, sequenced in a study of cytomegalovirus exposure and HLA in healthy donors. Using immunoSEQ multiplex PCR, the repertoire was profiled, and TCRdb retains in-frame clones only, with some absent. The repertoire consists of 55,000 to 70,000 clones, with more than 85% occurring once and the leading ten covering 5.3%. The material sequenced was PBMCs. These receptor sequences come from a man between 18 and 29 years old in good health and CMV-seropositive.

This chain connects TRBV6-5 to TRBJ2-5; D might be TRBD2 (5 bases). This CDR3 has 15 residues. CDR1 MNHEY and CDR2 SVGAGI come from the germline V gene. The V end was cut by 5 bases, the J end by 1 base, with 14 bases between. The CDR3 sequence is CASSPSFGIQETQYF. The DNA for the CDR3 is TGTGCCAGCAGTCCCTCGTTCGGGATCCAAGAGACCCAGTACTTC.

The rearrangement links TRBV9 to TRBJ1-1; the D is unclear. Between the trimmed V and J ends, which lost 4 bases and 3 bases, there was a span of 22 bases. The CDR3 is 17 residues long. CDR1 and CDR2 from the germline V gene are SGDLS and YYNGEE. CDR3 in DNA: TGTGCCAGCAGCCCGGCTATTCGTGAGGGTCTGGACACTGAAGCTTTCTTT. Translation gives CASSPAIREGLDTEAFF.

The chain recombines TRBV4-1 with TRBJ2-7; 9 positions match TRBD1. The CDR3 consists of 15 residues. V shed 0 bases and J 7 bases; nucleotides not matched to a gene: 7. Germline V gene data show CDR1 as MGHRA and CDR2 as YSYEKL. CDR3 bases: TGCGCCAGCAGCCAAGACGTGACAGGGGGTTGGGAGCAGTACTTC. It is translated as CASSQDVTGGWEQYF.

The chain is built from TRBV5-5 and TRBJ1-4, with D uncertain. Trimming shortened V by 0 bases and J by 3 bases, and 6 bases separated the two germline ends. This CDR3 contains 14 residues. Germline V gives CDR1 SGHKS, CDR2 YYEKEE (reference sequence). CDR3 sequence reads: CASSLGGPNEKLFF. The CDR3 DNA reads TGTGCCAGCAGCTTGGGAGGGCCTAATGAAAAACTGTTTTTT.

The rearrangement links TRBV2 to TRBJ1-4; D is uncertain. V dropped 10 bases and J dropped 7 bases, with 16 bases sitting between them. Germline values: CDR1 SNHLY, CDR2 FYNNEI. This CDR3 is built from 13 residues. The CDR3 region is CATGRGATEKLFF. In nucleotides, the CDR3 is TGTGCCACTGGACGGGGTGCCACTGAAAAACTGTTTTTT.

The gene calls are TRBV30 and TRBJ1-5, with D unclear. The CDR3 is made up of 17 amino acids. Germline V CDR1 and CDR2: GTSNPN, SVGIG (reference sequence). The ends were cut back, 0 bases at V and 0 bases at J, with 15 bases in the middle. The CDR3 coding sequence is TGTGCCTGGAGTGTACGATGGGGAGAATATAGCAATCAGCCCCAGCATTTT. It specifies CAWSVRWGEYSNQPQHF. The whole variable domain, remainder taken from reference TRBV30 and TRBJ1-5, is SQTIHQWPATLVQPVGSPLSLECTVEGTSNPNLYWYRQAAGRGLQLLFYSVGIGQISSEVPQNLSASRPQDRQFILSSKKLLLSDSGFYLCAWSVRWGEYSNQPQHFGDGTRLSIL.

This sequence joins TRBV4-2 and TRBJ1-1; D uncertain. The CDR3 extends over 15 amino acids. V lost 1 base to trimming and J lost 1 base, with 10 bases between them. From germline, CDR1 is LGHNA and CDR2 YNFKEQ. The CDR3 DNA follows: TGTGCCAGCAGCCAAGTTAGGGAGAGGAACACTGAAGCTTTCTTT. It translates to CASSQVRERNTEAFF.

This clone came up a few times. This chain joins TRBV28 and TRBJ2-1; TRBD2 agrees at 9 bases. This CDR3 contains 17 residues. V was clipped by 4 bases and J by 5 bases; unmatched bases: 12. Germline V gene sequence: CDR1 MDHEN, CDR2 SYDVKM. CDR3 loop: CASSSLAVAGDDNEQFF. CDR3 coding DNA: TGTGCCAGCAGTTCCCTTGCGGTAGCGGGAGATGACAATGAGCAGTTCTTC.

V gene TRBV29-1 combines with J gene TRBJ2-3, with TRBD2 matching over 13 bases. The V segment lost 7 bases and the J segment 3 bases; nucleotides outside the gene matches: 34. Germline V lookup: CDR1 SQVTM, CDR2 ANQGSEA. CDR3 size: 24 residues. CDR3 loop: CSALGLAGPLALKGRVSTTDTQYF. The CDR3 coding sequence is TGCAGCGCACTGGGACTAGCGGGACCGTTAGCACTTAAGGGTAGGGTTAGTACGACAGATACGCAGTATTTT.

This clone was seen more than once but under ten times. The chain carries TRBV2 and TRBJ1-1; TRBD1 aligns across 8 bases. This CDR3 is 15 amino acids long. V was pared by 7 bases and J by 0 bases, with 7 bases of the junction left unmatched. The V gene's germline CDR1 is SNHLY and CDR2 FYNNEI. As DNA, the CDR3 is TGTGCCAGCACCCGGACAGGGCCCATGAACACTGAAGCTTTCTTT. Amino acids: CASTRTGPMNTEAFF.

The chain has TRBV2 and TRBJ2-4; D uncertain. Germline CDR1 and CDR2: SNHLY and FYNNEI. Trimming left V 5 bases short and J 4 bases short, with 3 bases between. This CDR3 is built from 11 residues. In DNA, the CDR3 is TGTGCCAGCAGTCAGAAAAACATTCAGTACTTC. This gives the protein CASSQKNIQYF.

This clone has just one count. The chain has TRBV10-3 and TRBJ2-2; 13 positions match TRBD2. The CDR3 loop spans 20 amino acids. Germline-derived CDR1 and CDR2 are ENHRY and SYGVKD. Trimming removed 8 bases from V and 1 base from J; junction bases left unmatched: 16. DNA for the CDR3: TGTGCCATCTCGAGATCCGGGACTAGCGGGAAAGGGAAGAACACCGGGGAGCTGTTTTTT. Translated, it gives CAISRSGTSGKGKNTGELFF.

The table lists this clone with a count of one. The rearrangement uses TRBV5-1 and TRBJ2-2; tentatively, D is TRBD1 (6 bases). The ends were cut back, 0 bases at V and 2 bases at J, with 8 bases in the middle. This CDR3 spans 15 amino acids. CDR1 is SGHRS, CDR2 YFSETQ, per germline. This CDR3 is CASSLDRANTGELFF. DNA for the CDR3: TGCGCCAGCAGCTTGGACAGGGCCAACACCGGGGAGCTGTTTTTT.

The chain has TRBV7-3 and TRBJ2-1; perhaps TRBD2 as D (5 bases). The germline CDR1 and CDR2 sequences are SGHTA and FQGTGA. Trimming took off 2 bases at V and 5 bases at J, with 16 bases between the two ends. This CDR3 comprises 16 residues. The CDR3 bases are TGTGCCAGCAGCTTATTGATGTCGGGGAACCACAATGAGCAGTTCTTC. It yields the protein CASSLLMSGNHNEQFF.